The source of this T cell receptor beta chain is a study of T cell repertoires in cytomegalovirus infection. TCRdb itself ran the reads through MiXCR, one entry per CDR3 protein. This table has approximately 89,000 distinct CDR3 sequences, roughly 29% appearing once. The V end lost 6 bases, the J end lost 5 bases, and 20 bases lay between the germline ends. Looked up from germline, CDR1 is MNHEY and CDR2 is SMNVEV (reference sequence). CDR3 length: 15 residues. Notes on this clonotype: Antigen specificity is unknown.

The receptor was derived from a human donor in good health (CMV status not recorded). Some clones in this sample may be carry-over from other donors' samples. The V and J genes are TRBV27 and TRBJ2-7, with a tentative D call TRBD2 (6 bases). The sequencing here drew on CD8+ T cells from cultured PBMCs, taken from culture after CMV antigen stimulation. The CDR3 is CASRPGRGKKDEQYF. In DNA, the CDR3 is TGTGCCAGCAGGCCCGGTCGGGGGAAAAAGGACGAGCAGTACTTC.